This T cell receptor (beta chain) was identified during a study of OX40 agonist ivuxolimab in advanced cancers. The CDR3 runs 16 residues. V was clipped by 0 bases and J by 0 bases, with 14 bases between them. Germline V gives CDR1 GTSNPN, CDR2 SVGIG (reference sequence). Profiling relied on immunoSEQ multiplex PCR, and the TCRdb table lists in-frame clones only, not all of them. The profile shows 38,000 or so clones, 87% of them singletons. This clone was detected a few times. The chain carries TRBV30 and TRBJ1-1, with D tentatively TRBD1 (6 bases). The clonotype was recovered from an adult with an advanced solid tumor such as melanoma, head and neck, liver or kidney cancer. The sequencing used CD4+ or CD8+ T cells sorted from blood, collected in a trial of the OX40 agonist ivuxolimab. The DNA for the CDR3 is TGTGCCTGGAGTGTACCGGACAGCCCCATGAACACTGAAGCTTTCTTT. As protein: CAWSVPDSPMNTEAFF. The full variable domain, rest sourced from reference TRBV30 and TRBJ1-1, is SQTIHQWPATLVQPVGSPLSLECTVEGTSNPNLYWYRQAAGRGLQLLFYSVGIGQISSEVPQNLSASRPQDRQFILSSKKLLLSDSGFYLCAWSVPDSPMNTEAFFGQGTRLTVV.